This is a list of T cell receptor beta chains from one sample in a study of T cell repertoires in ileal Crohn's disease. Repertoires were generated with immunoSEQ multiplex PCR, while TCRdb's copy carries only in-frame clones and drops some. The repertoire has about 2,400 clones, around 80% of them found once; the top ten carry roughly 12%. Sequences were obtained from ileal tissue. These receptors all come from an adult with Crohn's disease. Each CDR3 is given with its conserved first and last residue. The D gene is left open where the match is weak. Not every row has a clone size; where given, it reads once, few, many or a size class.

>few|TRBV7-6|NA|TRBJ1-2
CASSPGGTTTPYGYTF
TGTGCCAGCAGCCCCGGGGGGACAACCACTCCCTATGGCTACACCTTC
>NA|TRBV4-3|TRBD1|TRBJ1-2
CASSPGTANNYGYTF
TGCGCCAGCAGCCCCGGGACAGCTAATAACTATGGCTACACCTTC
>few|TRBV15|TRBD1|TRBJ1-6
CATSREPPGQGNSPLHF
TGTGCCACCAGCAGAGAACCTCCGGGACAGGGTAATTCACCCCTCCACTTT
>NA|TRBV4-3|NA|TRBJ2-5
CASSHRRGVQETQYF
TGCGCCAGCAGCCATCGCAGGGGGGTACAAGAGACCCAGTACTTC
>once|TRBV15|NA|TRBJ1-3
CATSLAGSGNTIYF
TGTGCCACCAGCCTGGCGGGCTCTGGAAACACCATATATTTT
>NA|TRBV7-9|TRBD1|TRBJ2-3
CASSLALRGRDTQYF
TGTGCCAGCAGCTTAGCGCTCAGGGGGAGAGATACGCAGTATTTT
>NA|TRBV7-9|NA|TRBJ1-6
CASSFSRGPSTLHF
TGTGCCAGCAGCTTCAGCAGGGGCCCGTCAACCCTCCACTTT
>NA|TRBV4-3|TRBD1|TRBJ2-7
CASSPQRTGSYEQYF
TGCGCCAGCAGCCCCCAACGGACAGGGAGCTACGAGCAGTACTTC
>NA|TRBV4-3|TRBD1|TRBJ1-6
CASSQDRDRGYGSPLHF
TGCGCCAGCAGCCAAGATAGGGACAGGGGGTACGGTTCACCCCTCCACTTT
>NA|TRBV9|NA|TRBJ1-4
CASSFHGRTNEKLFF
TGTGCCAGCAGCTTCCATGGGAGGACTAATGAAAAACTGTTTTTT
>NA|TRBV2|TRBD2|TRBJ2-5
CASSRAGGIQETQYF
TGTGCCAGCTCTAGGGCGGGGGGGATCCAAGAGACCCAGTACTTC
>NA|TRBV4-3|TRBD2|TRBJ2-1
CASSQDGLAGASENNEQFF
TGCGCCAGCAGCCAAGACGGGCTAGCGGGAGCCTCTGAGAACAATGAGCAGTTCTTC
>once|TRBV10-2|NA|TRBJ1-6
CASKGEGDSPLHF
TGCGCCAGCAAGGGGGAGGGTGATTCACCCCTCCACTTT
>NA|TRBV7-8|NA|TRBJ2-3
CASSLDLHRADTQYF
TGTGCCAGCAGCTTAGATCTCCACCGGGCAGATACGCAGTATTTT
>NA|TRBV7-9|TRBD1|TRBJ1-1
CASSFRQGLLNTEAFF
TGTGCCAGCAGCTTCAGACAGGGCCTATTGAACACTGAAGCTTTCTTT
>NA|TRBV29-1|NA|TRBJ1-4
CSVGGGGGEKLFF
TGCAGCGTTGGAGGGGGGGGCGGTGAAAAACTGTTTTTT
>few|TRBV19|TRBD2|TRBJ2-3
CASSMGGGRSGDTQYF
TGTGCCAGTAGTATGGGAGGCGGGAGGAGTGGAGATACGCAGTATTTT
>NA|TRBV10-3|TRBD1|TRBJ2-2
CAISESMTGVAGELFF
TGTGCCATCAGTGAGTCGATGACAGGGGTGGCCGGGGAGCTGTTTTTT